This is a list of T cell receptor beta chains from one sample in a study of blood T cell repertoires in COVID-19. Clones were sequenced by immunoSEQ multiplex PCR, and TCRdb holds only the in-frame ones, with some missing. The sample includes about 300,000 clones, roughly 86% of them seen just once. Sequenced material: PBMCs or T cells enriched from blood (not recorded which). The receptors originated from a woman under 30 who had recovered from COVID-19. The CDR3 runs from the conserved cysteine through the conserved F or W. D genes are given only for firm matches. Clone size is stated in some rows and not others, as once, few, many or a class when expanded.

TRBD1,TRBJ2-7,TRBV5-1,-,TGCGCCAGCAGCATCCAGGGACAGGGGCTCTACGAGCAGTACTTC,CASSIQGQGLYEQYF
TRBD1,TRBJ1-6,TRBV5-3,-,TGTGCCAGAAGCTTGTTAACCCGACAGGGTACCCTCCACTTT,CARSLLTRQGTLHF
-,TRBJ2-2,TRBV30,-,TGTGCCTGGAGTGGGATCGGGTCGCACACCGGGGAGCTGTTTTTT,CAWSGIGSHTGELFF
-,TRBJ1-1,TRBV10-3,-,TGTGCCATCAGTGAACCGGGACACGCGAACACTGAAGCTTTCTTT,CAISEPGHANTEAFF
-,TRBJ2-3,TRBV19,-,TGTGCCAGTACCATCGGCCGGGACACAGATACGCAGTATTTT,CASTIGRDTDTQYF
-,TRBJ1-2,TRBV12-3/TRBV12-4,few,TGTGCCAGCAGTTTACAGGGTAACTATGGCTACACCTTC,CASSLQGNYGYTF
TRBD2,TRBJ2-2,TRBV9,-,TGTGCCAGCAGCGTAGGAACGGGGGGGAACACCGGGGAGCTGTTTTTT,CASSVGTGGNTGELFF
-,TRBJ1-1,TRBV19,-,TGTGCCAGCAGTAACAGGGATCATGGAGCTTTCTTT,CASSNRDHGAFF
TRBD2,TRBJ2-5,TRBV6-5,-,TGTGCCAGCAGTTCGGCAGCGGGAGGGCGGGGGACCCAGTACTTC,CASSSAAGGRGTQYF
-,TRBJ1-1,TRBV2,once,TGTGCCAGCAGTGTTGGCCAGGGAAGGATTCCTGAAGCTTTCTTT,CASSVGQGRIPEAFF
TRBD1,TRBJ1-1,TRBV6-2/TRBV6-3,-,TGTGCCAGCAGTTACTCGATAGGCCAGGGGGCCACTGAAGCTTTCTTT,CASSYSIGQGATEAFF
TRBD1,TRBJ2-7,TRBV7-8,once,TGTGCCAGCAGCTTAGCAGACAGGGGGGGGAACGAGCAGTACTTC,CASSLADRGGNEQYF
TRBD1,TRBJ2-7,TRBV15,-,TGTGCCACCAGCAGAGATTGGGGGACAGGGGGCTACGAGCAGTACTTC,CATSRDWGTGGYEQYF
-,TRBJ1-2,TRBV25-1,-,TGTGCCAGCAGTTCACATATTGATGGCTACACCTTC,CASSSHIDGYTF
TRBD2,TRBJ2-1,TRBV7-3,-,TGTGCCAGCAGCTTTATAGCGGGACACAATGAGCAGTTCTTC,CASSFIAGHNEQFF
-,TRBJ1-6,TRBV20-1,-,TGCAGTGCTAGTGTAGCAGGGTATAATTCACCCCTCCACTTT,CSASVAGYNSPLHF
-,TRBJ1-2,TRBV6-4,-,TGTGCCAGCAGTGACAGCCACTATGGCTACACCTTC,CASSDSHYGYTF
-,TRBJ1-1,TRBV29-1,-,TGCAGCGTTGTGAACAGTAGAGCTTTCTTT,CSVVNSRAFF
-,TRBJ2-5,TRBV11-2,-,TGTGCCAGCACCAAACTGGGTGGTTCAACTCGGAGGGAGACCCAGTACTTC,CASTKLGGSTRRETQYF
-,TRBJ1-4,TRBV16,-,TGTGCCAGCAGCCCCTCCTTGTTGACAGCTCTGTTTTTT,CASSPSLLTALFF
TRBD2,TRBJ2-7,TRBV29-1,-,TGCAGCGTTGATAAAGGGACTAGCGGGACCTACGAGCAGTACTTC,CSVDKGTSGTYEQYF
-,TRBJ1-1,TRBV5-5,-,TGTGCCAGCAGCTTCAACAGGAACACTGAAGCTTTCTTT,CASSFNRNTEAFF
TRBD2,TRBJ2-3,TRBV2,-,TGTGCCAGCAATGAAATGGGCGGGAGGTCGGCAGATACGCAGTATTTT,CASNEMGGRSADTQYF
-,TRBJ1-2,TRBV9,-,TGTGCCAGCAGCGCGGGGCCAAAACAGGGAATCATTGGGGGCTACACCTTC,CASSAGPKQGIIGGYTF
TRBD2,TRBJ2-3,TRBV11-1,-,TGTGCCAGCAGCCCAGGACTAGCAGTAGGCACAGATACGCAGTATTTT,CASSPGLAVGTDTQYF
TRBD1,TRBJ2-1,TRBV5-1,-,TGCGCCAGCAGCTTTAGGGACAGGGGAAACAATGAGCAGTTCTTC,CASSFRDRGNNEQFF